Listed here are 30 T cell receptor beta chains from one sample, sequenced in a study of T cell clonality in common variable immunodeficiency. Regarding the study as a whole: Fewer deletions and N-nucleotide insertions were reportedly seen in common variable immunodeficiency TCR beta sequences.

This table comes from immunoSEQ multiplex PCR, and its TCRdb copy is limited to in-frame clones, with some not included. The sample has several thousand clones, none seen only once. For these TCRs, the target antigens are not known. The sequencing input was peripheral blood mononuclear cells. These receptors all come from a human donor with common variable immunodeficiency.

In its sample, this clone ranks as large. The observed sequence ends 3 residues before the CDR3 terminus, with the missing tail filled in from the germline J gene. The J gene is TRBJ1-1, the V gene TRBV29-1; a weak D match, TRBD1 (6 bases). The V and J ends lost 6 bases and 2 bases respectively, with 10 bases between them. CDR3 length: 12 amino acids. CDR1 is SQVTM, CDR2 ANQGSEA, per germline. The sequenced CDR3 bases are TGCAGCGTAGGGACACTAAACACTGAA. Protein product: CSVGTLNTE. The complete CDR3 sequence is CSVGTLNTEAFF.

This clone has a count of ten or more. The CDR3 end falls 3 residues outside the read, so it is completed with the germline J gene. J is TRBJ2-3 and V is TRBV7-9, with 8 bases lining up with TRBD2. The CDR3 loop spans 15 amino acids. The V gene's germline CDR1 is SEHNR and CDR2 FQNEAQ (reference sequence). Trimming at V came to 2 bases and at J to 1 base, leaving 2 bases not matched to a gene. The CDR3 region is CASSLIAGRTDTQYF. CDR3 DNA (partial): TGTGCCAGCAGCTTAATAGCGGGGCGCACAGATACG.

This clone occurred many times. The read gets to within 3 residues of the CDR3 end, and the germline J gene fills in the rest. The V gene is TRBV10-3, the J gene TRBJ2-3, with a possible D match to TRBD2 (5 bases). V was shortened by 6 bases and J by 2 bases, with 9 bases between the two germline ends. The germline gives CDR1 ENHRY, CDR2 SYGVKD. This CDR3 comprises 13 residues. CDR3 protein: CAISPSTTDTQYF. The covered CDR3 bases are TGTGCCATCAGCCCTAGCACCACAGATACG.

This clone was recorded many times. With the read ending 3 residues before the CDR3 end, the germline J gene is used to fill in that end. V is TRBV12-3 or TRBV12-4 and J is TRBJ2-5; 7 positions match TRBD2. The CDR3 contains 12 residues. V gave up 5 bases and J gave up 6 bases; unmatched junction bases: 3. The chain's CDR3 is CASSSGIKTQYF. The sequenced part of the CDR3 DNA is TGTGCCAGCAGTAGCGGGATAAAGACC.

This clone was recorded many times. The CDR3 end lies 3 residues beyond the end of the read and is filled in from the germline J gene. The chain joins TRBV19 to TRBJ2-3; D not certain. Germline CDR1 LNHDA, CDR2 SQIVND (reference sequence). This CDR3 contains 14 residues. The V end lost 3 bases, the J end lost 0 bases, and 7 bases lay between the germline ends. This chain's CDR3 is CASSISLSTDTQYF. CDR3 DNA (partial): TGTGCCAGTAGTATTTCCCTCAGCACAGATACG.

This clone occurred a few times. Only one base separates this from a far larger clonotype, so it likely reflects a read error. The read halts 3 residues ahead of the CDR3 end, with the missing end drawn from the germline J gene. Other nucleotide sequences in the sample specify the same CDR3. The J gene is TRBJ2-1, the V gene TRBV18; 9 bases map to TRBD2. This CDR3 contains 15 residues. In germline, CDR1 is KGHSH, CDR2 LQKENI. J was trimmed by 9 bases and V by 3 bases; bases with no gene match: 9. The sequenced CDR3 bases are TGTGCCAGCTCACCCGGGACGAGCGGGAGGAGTGAG. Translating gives CASSPGTSGRSE. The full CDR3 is CASSPGTSGRSEQFF.

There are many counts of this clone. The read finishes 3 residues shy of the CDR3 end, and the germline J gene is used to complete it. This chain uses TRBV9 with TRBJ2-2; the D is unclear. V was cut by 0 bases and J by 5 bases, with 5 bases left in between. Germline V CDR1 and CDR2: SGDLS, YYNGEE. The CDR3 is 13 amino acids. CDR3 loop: CASSVARTGELFF. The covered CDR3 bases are TGTGCCAGCAGCGTAGCACGGACCGGGGAG.

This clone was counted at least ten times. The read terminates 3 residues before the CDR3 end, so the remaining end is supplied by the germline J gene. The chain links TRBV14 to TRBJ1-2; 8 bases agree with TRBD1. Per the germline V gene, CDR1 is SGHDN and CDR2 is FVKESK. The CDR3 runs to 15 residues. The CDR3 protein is CASSRRSGTGRGYTF. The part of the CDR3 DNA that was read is TGTGCCAGCAGCCGCCGATCCGGGACAGGACGAGGC.

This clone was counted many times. Partial CDR3 DNA: TGTGCCAGCAGCCAGACGGGACAAATGGTGTCCGAG. It is translated as CASSQTGQMVSE. The entire CDR3 reads CASSQTGQMVSEQYF. This chain joins TRBV14 and TRBJ2-7; perhaps TRBD1 as D (6 bases). The CDR3 extends 3 residues past the end of the read, so its final part is completed from the germline J gene. The CDR3 has 15 residues. Trimming stripped 3 bases from V and 6 bases from J, with 18 bases between. Per germline, CDR1 SGHDN and CDR2 FVKESK.

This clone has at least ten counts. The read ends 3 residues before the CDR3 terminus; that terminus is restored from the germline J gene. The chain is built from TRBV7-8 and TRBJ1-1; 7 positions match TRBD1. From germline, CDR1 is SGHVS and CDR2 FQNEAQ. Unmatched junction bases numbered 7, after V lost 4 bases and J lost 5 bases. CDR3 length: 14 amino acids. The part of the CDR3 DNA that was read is TGTGCCAGCAGCTATACAGGGGTTGGGACTGAA. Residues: CASSYTGVGTE. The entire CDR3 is CASSYTGVGTEAFF.

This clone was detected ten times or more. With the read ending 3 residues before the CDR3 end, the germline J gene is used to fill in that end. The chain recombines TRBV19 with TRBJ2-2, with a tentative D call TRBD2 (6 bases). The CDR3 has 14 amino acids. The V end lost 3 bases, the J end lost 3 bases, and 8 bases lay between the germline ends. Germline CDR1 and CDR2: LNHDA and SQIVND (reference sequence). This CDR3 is CASSISGDTGELFF. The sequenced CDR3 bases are TGTGCCAGTAGTATTTCGGGGGACACCGGGGAG. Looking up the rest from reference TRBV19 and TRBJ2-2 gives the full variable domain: DGGITQSPKYLFRKEGQNVTLSCEQNLNHDAMYWYRQDPGQGLRLIYYSQIVNDFQKGDIAEGYSVSREKKESFPLTVTSAQKNPTAFYLCASSISGDTGELFFGEGSRLTVL.

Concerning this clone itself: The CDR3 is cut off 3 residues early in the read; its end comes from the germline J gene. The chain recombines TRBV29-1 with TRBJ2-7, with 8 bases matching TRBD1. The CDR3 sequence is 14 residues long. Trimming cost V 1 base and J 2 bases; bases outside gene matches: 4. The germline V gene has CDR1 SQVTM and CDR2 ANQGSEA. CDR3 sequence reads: CSVEGTGSAYEQYF. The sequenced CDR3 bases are TGCAGCGTTGAAGGGACAGGGAGTGCCTACGAG.

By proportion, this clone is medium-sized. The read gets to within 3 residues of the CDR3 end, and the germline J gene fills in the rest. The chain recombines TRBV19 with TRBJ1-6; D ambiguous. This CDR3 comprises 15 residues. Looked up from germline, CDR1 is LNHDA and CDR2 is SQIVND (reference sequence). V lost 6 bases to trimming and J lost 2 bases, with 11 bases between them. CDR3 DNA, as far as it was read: TGTGCCAGTAGAACGGACGGGGCCTATAATTCACCC. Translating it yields CASRTDGAYNSP. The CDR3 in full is CASRTDGAYNSPLHF.

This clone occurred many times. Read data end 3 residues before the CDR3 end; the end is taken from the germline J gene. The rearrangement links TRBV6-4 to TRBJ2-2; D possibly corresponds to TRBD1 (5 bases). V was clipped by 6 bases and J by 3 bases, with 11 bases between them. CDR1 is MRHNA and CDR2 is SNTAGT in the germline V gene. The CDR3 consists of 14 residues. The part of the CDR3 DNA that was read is TGTGCCAGCAGGAAGGGGCCAGACACCGGGGAG. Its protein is CASRKGPDTGE. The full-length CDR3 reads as CASRKGPDTGELFF.

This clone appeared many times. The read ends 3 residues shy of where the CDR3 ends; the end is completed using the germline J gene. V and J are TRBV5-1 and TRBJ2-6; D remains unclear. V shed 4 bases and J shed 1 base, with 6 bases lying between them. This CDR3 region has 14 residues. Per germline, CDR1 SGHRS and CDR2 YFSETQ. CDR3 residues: CASSQMSGANVLTF. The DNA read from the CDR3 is TGCGCCAGCAGCCAGATGTCTGGGGCCAACGTC.

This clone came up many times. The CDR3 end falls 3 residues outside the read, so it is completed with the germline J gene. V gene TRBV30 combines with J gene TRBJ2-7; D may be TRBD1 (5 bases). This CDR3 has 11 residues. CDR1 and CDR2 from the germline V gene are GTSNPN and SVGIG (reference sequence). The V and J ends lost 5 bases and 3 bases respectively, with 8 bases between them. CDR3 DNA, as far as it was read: TGTGCCTGGGCCGACAGCTACGAG. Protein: CAWADSYE. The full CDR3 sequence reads CAWADSYEQYF. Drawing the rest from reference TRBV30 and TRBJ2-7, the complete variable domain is SQTIHQWPATLVQPVGSPLSLECTVEGTSNPNLYWYRQAAGRGLQLLFYSVGIGQISSEVPQNLSASRPQDRQFILSSKKLLLSDSGFYLCAWADSYEQYFGPGTRLTVT.

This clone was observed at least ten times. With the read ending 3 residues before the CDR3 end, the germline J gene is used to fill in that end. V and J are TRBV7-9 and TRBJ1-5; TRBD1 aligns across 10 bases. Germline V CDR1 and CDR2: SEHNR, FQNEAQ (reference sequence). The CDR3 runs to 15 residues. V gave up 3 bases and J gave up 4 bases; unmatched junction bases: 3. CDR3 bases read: TGTGCCAGCAGCTTTACGGGACAGGGGAATCAGCCC. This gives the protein CASSFTGQGNQP. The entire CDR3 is CASSFTGQGNQPQHF.

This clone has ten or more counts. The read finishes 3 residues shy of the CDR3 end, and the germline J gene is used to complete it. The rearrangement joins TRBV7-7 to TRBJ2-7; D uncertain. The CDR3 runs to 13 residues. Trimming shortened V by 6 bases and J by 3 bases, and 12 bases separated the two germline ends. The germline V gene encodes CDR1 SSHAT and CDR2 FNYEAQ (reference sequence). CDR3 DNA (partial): TGTGCCAGCAGTCCTCGCGGAAGCTACGAG. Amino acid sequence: CASSPRGSYE. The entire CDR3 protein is CASSPRGSYEQYF.

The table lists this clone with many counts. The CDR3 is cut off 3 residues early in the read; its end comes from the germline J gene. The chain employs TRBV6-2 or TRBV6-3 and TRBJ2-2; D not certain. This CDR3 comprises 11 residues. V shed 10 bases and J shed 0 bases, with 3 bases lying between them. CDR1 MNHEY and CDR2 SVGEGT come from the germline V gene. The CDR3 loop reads CATSNTGELFF. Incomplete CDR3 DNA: TGTGCCACCTCGAACACCGGGGAG.

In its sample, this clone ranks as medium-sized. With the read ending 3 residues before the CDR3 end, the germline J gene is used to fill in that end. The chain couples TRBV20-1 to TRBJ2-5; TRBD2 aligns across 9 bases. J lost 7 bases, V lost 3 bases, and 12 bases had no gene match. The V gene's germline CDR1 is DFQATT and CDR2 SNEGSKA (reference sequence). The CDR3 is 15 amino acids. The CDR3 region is CSASPASGDLGTQYF. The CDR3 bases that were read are TGCAGTGCTAGTCCGGCTAGCGGGGACCTGGGGACC.

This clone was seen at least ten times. The part of the CDR3 DNA that was read is TGTGCCAGCAGCTTATTTGCTAGCGTAGAGACC. This codes for CASSLFASVET. The whole CDR3 is CASSLFASVETQYF. The rearrangement uses TRBV7-2 and TRBJ2-5; a possible D gene is TRBD2 (6 bases). The read terminates 3 residues ahead of where the CDR3 ends, so the germline J gene completes it. V lost 2 bases to trimming and J lost 4 bases, with 11 bases between them. The CDR3 is 14 residues long. Per the germline V gene, CDR1 is SGHTA and CDR2 is FQGNSA.

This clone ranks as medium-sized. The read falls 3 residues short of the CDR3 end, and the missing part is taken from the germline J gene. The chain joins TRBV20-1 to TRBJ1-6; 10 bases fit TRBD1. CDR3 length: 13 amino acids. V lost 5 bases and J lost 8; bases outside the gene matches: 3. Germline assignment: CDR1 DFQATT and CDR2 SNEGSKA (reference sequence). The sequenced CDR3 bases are TGCAGTGCTCTAGGGACAGGGGATTCACCC. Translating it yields CSALGTGDSP. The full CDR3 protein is CSALGTGDSPLHF.

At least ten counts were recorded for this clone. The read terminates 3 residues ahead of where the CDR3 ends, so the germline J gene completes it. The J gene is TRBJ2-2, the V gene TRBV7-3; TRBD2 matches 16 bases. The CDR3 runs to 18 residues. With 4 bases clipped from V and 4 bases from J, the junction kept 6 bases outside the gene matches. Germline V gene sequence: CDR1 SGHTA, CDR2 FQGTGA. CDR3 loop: CASSSGLAGGPGTGELFF. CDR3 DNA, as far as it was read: TGTGCCAGCAGCTCGGGACTAGCGGGAGGGCCTGGCACCGGGGAG.

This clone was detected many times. The CDR3 bases that were read are TGTGCCAGCAGCTTAGTTGCGGAGACC. It is translated as CASSLVAET. From start to end, the CDR3 is CASSLVAETQYF. The chain is built from TRBV7-9 and TRBJ2-5; D is ambiguous. The DNA ends 3 residues before the CDR3 does, and the rest of the CDR3 is filled in from the germline J gene. CDR1 SEHNR and CDR2 FQNEAQ come from the germline V gene (reference sequence). This CDR3 comprises 12 residues. V lost 1 base and J lost 5, with 5 bases in between.

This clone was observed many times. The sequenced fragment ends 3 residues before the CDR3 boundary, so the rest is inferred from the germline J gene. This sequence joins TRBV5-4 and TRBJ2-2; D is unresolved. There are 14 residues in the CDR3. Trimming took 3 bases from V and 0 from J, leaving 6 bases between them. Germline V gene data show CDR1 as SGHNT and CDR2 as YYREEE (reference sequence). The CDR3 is CASSSPPNTGELFF. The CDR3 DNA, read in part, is TGTGCCAGCAGCTCCCCTCCGAACACCGGGGAG.

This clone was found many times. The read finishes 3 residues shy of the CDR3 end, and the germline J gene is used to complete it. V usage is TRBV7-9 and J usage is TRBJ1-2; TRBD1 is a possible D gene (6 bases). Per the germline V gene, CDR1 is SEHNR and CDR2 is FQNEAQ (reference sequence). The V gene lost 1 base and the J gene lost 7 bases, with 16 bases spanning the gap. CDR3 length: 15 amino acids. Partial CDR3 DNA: TGTGCCAGCAGCTTAGTGACAACAGGGATGGTTGGC. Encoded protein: CASSLVTTGMVG. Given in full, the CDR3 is CASSLVTTGMVGYTF.

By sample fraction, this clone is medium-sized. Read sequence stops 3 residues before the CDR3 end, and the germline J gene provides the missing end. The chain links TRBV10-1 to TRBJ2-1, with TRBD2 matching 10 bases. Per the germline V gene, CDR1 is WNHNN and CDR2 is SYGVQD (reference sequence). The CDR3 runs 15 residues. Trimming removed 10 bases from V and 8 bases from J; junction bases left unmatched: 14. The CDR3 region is CATHRRAGGPHEQFF. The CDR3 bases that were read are TGCGCCACCCACCGCCGAGCGGGAGGGCCCCATGAG.

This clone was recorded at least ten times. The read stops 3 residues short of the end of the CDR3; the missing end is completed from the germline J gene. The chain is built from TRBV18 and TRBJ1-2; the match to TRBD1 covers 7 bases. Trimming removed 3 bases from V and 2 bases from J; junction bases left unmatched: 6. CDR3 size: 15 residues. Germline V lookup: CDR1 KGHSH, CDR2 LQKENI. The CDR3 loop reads CASSPGAGGNYGYTF. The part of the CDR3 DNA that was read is TGTGCCAGCTCACCTGGGGCAGGGGGAAACTATGGC.

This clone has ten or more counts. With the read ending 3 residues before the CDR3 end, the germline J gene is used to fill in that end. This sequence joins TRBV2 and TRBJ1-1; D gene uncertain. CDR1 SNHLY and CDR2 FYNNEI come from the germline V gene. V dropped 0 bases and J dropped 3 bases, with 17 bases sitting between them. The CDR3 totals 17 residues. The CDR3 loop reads CASSEAPGRAWDTEAFF. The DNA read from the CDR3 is TGTGCCAGCAGTGAAGCTCCTGGGCGGGCGTGGGACACTGAA. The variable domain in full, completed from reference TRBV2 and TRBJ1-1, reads EPEVTQTPSHQVTQMGQEVILRCVPISNHLYFYWYRQILGQKVEFLVSFYNNEISEKSEIFDDQFSVERPDGSNFTLKIRSTKLEDSAMYFCASSEAPGRAWDTEAFFGQGTRLTVV.

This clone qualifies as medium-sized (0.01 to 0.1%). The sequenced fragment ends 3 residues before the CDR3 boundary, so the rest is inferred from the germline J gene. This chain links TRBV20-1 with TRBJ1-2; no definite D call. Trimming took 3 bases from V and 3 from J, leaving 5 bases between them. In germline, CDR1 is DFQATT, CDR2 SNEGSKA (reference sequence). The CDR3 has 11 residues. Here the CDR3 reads CSASAHYGYTF. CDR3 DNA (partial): TGCAGTGCTAGCGCGCACTATGGC.